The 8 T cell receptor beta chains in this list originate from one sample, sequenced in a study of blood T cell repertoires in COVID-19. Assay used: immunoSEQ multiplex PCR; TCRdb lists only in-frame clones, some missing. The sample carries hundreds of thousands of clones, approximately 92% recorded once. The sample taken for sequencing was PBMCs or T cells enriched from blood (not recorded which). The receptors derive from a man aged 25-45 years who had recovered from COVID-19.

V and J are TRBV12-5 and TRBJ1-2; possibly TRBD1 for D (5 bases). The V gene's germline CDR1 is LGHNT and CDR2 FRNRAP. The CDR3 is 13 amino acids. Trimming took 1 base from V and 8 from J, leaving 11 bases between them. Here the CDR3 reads CASGLAPPGGYTF. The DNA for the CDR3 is TGTGCTAGTGGTTTGGCTCCTCCAGGGGGCTACACCTTC.

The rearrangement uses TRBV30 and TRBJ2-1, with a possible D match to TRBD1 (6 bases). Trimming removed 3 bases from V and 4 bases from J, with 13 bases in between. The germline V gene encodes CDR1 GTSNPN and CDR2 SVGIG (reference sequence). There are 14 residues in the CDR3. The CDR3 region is CAWSAKDSYNEQFF. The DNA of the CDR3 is TGTGCCTGGAGCGCAAAGGACAGTTACAATGAGCAGTTCTTC.

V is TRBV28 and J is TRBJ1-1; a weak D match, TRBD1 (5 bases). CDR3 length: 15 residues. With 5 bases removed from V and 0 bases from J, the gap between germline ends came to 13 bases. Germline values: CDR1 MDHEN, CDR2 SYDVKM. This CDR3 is CASSTGERLNTEAFF. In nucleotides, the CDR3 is TGTGCCAGCAGTACAGGTGAGAGACTGAACACTGAAGCTTTCTTT.

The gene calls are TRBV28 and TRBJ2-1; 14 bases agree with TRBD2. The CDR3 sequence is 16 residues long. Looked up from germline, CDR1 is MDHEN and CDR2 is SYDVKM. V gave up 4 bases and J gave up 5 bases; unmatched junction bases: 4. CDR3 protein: CASSSGTSGSNNEQFF. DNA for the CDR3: TGTGCCAGCAGTTCAGGGACTAGCGGGAGCAACAATGAGCAGTTCTTC. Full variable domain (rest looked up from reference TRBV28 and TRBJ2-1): DVKVTQSSRYLVKRTGEKVFLECVQDMDHENMFWYRQDPGLGLRLIYFSYDVKMKEKGDIPEGYSVSREKKERFSLILESASTNQTSMYLCASSSGTSGSNNEQFFGPGTRLTVL.

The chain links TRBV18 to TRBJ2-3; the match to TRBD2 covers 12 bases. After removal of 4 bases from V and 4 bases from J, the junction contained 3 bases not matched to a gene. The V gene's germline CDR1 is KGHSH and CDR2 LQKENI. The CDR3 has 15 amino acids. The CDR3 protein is CASSRLAGVADTQYF. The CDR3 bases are TGTGCCAGCTCACGACTAGCGGGAGTAGCAGATACGCAGTATTTT.

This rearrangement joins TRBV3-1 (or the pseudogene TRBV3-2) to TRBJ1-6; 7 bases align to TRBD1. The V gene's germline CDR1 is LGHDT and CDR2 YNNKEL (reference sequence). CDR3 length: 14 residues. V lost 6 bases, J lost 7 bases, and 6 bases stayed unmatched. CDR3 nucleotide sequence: TGTGCCAGCAGTACCGAGACAGGGAATTCACCCCTCCACTTT. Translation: CASSTETGNSPLHF.

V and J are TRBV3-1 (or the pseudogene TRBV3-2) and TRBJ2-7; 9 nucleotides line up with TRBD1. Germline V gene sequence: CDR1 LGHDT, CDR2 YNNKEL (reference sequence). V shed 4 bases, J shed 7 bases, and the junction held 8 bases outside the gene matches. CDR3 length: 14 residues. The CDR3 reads CASSRSTGGEEQYF. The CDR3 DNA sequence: TGTGCCAGCAGCCGGTCTACAGGGGGCGAGGAGCAGTACTTC.

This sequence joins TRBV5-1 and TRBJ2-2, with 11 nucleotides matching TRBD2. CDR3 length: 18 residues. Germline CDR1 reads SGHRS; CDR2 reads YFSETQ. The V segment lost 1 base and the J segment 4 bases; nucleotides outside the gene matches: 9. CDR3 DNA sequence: TGCGCCAGCAGCTTGCTATCTAGCGGGAGGCCCGGCACCGGGGAGCTGTTTTTT. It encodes CASSLLSSGRPGTGELFF.